Following are 26 T cell receptor beta chains from one sample sequenced in a study of T-cell reconstitution after alpha-beta-depleted transplantation in children (TCRdb year 2016). Libraries were constructed by PCR. The run used an Illumina HiSeq 2500. To normalize quantification of the TCRbeta repertoire, the TCR libraries were built with molecular barcoding that relied on unique molecular identifiers. TCRdb trimmed the raw reads at Q25, called clones with MiXCR and kept productive beta chains. CDR3 protein sequences are deduplicated, and each keeps its most common genes and DNA. A total of 250,000 to 350,000 distinct CDR3 sequences appear in this sample, 9.9% of them only once. The top ten clonotypes cover roughly a tenth of the sample. This specimen was PBMCs from the stem cell graft donor, taken from the stem cell graft. The receptors were gathered from a human donor who donated a stem cell graft to a child with SCID.

V usage is TRBV20-1 and J usage is TRBJ2-5; D is unclear. V dropped 8 bases and J dropped 5 bases, with 18 bases sitting between them. Germline V gene data show CDR1 as DFQATT and CDR2 as SNEGSKA (reference sequence). CDR3 length: 13 residues. DNA for the CDR3: TGCAGTCCCCTCCTGCGATTTTCTGAGACCCAGTACTTC. It is translated as CSPLLRFSETQYF.

The chain is built from TRBV3-1 and TRBJ2-1, with a tentative D call TRBD1 (5 bases). CDR3 length: 17 residues. Deletions cut 1 base from V and 6 bases from J, with 19 bases between. Germline lookup yields CDR1 LGHDT and CDR2 YNNKEL (reference sequence). CDR3 sequence (DNA): TGTGCCAGCAGCCAAGTTGAAGGGGCTCCCCCCCTCAATGAGCAGTTCTTC. Encoded protein: CASSQVEGAPPLNEQFF.

This clonotype was counted between two and nine times. J is TRBJ1-2 and V is TRBV12-3 or TRBV12-4; D gene unclear. This CDR3 has 11 amino acids. Trimming cost V 8 bases and J 3 bases, with 7 bases left between them. Here the CDR3 DNA reads TGTGCCAGCTCGCCGGACTATGGCTACACCTTC. Its protein is CASSPDYGYTF.

This clonotype occurred a few times. This chain joins TRBV6-1 and TRBJ2-3, with 9 bases aligning to TRBD1. This CDR3 spans 15 amino acids. CDR1 MNHNS and CDR2 SASEGT come from the germline V gene. The V segment lost 6 bases and the J segment 2 bases; nucleotides outside the gene matches: 6. The CDR3 sequence: CASRRTGDNTDTQYF. CDR3 bases: TGTGCCAGCAGACGGACAGGGGACAACACAGATACGCAGTATTTT.

This clonotype was observed a handful of times. This sequence joins TRBV24-1 and TRBJ2-5, with 9 bases identical to TRBD2. V was clipped by 6 bases and J by 1 base; unmatched bases: 5. Germline V lookup: CDR1 KGHDR, CDR2 SFDVKD. This CDR3 spans 15 amino acids. In nucleotides, the CDR3 is TGTGCCACCAGTCCTGGTAGCGGGGGCCAAGAGACCCAGTACTTC. It specifies CATSPGSGGQETQYF.

This clonotype was seen only a few times. The germline gene is not matched at one end of the junction; a read error may be the cause. The chain has TRBV6-1 and TRBJ1-6; D remains unclear. Germline loops: CDR1 MNHNS, CDR2 SASEGT. The CDR3 has 14 residues. The CDR3 DNA reads as TGTGCCAGCAGAGAAGAGACGTCAAATTCACCCCTCCACTTT. This gives the protein CASREETSNSPLHF.

Of note for this clonotype: This may arise from a read error, as a much more abundant clone is one base away. The chain combines TRBV9 with TRBJ2-1, with unresolved D. V was clipped by 3 bases and J by 8 bases, with 12 bases between them. CDR3 length: 13 amino acids. Per germline, CDR1 SGDLS and CDR2 YYNGEE. CDR3 sequence (DNA): TGTGCCAGCAGCGGTACATGGTACGATGAGCAGTTCTTC. It encodes CASSGTWYDEQFF.

In this sample, this clonotype turned up a few times. This sequence joins TRBV7-6 and TRBJ1-4; D not certain. This CDR3 has 12 amino acids. Germline V gene sequence: CDR1 SGHVS, CDR2 FNYEAQ. The V end was cut by 5 bases, the J end by 6 bases, with 7 bases between. CDR3 region: CASSQADEKLFF. CDR3 DNA sequence: TGTGCCAGCAGCCAGGCCGATGAAAAACTGTTTTTT.

The rearrangement links TRBV12-3 or TRBV12-4 to TRBJ1-3, with TRBD1 matching over 7 bases. The CDR3 length is 15 residues. The junction had 4 bases not matched to a gene; V was cut back by 3 bases and J by 2 bases. CDR3 amino acids: CASSFGTATGNTIYF. For the CDR3, the DNA is TGTGCCAGCAGTTTCGGGACAGCGACTGGAAACACCATATATTTT.

The chain links TRBV29-1 to TRBJ1-1, with D perhaps TRBD1 (6 bases). Germline CDR1 and CDR2: SQVTM and ANQGSEA. Deletions cut 5 bases from V and 2 bases from J, with 12 bases between. This CDR3 is 13 amino acids long. The chain's CDR3 is CSVPGQTNTEAFF. Written as DNA, the CDR3 is TGCAGCGTTCCCGGACAGACAAACACTGAAGCTTTCTTT.

The chain recombines TRBV4-2 with TRBJ2-3, with TRBD2 matching 7 bases. The CDR3 is 14 residues long. The germline V gene has CDR1 LGHNA and CDR2 YNFKEQ. Trimming removed 2 bases from V and 1 base from J; junction bases left unmatched: 0. This chain's CDR3 is CASSQLAGTDTQYF. The CDR3 bases are TGTGCCAGCAGCCAACTAGCGGGCACAGATACGCAGTATTTT.

The table lists this clonotype with a few counts. The V gene is TRBV6-1, the J gene TRBJ2-2; 9 nucleotides line up with TRBD2. The germline gives CDR1 MNHNS, CDR2 SASEGT. Unmatched junction bases numbered 7, after V lost 4 bases and J lost 4 bases. This CDR3 comprises 16 residues. The CDR3: CASSAWRGGSTGELFF. The CDR3 bases are TGTGCCAGCAGTGCGTGGCGGGGGGGCTCCACCGGGGAGCTGTTTTTT.

This clonotype was recorded a few times. The rearrangement links TRBV12-3 or TRBV12-4 to TRBJ2-5, with D unclear. V lost 3 bases to trimming and J lost 5 bases, with 10 bases between them. The CDR3 has 13 amino acids. CDR3 DNA: TGTGCCAGCAGTTTCCGGGTTGTCGAGACCCAGTACTTC. Translating it yields CASSFRVVETQYF.

This clonotype was counted between two and nine times. The V call is TRBV20-1, the J call TRBJ1-2; D is unresolved. Trimming stripped 3 bases from V and 8 bases from J, with 13 bases between. Germline loops: CDR1 DFQATT, CDR2 SNEGSKA (reference sequence). This CDR3 is built from 12 residues. As DNA, the CDR3 is TGCAGTGCTAGCCGTGCGGGGTCCGGCTACACCTTC. Its protein product is CSASRAGSGYTF.

A few counts support this clonotype. The rearrangement joins TRBV20-1 to TRBJ1-1; a possible D gene is TRBD1 (5 bases). The CDR3 consists of 12 residues. Per the germline V gene, CDR1 is DFQATT and CDR2 is SNEGSKA (reference sequence). CDR3 nucleotide sequence: TGCAGATCTGACAGCCGAGGCACTGAAGCTTTCTTT. Encoded protein: CRSDSRGTEAFF.

This chain uses TRBV9 with TRBJ1-5, with 7 bases lining up with TRBD1. The CDR3 extends over 15 amino acids. The junction had 4 bases not matched to a gene; V was cut back by 4 bases and J by 0 bases. Germline V gene data show CDR1 as SGDLS and CDR2 as YYNGEE. The CDR3 loop reads CASSMGQISNQPQHF. For the CDR3, the DNA is TGTGCCAGCAGCATGGGACAGATTAGCAATCAGCCCCAGCATTTT.

This clonotype was picked up a small number of times. The V and J genes are TRBV5-1 and TRBJ2-7; D is perhaps TRBD1 (6 bases). Trimming stripped 2 bases from V and 2 bases from J, with 14 bases between. The CDR3 runs to 15 residues. CDR1 SGHRS and CDR2 YFSETQ come from the germline V gene. CDR3 bases: TGCGCCAGCAGCTTAAGACAGGCAGAAACCTACGAGCAGTACTTC. It translates to CASSLRQAETYEQYF.

The table lists this clonotype with a few counts. The rearrangement links TRBV20-1 to TRBJ1-3; D may be TRBD1 (6 bases). The germline V gene encodes CDR1 DFQATT and CDR2 SNEGSKA (reference sequence). Trimming shortened V by 5 bases and J by 4 bases, and 21 bases separated the two germline ends. The CDR3 runs 16 residues. The CDR3 reads CSADIGGGASGNTIYF. The CDR3, as DNA: TGCAGTGCTGACATCGGCGGGGGCGCTTCCGGAAACACCATATATTTT.

V gene TRBV6-6 combines with J gene TRBJ1-1; D is unclear. Germline assignment: CDR1 MNHNY and CDR2 SVGAGI (reference sequence). CDR3 size: 11 residues. Trimming removed 6 bases at V and 5 bases at J, with 7 bases between. CDR3 region: CASRLGTEAFF. The CDR3, as DNA: TGTGCCAGCAGGCTTGGGACTGAAGCTTTCTTT.

This clonotype was seen repeatedly, ten times or more. The chain recombines TRBV5-1 with TRBJ1-1; D not resolved. The germline V gene encodes CDR1 SGHRS and CDR2 YFSETQ. The CDR3 covers 14 residues. Trimming removed 0 bases from V and 1 base from J, with 7 bases in between. The CDR3 protein is CASSLGDKNTEAFF. The CDR3 DNA sequence: TGCGCCAGCAGCTTGGGGGATAAGAACACTGAAGCTTTCTTT.

Many counts were recorded for this clonotype. The CDR3 spells CASSHQGGTEAFF. The CDR3 DNA is TGTGCCAGCAGTCATCAGGGGGGAACTGAAGCTTTCTTT. The chain employs TRBV27 and TRBJ1-1; 7 bases fit TRBD1. This CDR3 comprises 13 residues. Germline V lookup: CDR1 MNHEY, CDR2 SMNVEV (reference sequence). J was trimmed by 5 bases and V by 5 bases; bases with no gene match: 5.

Regarding this clonotype: A much larger clone differs from this one at a single base, so this may be a read error. This chain joins TRBV27 and TRBJ2-2; D call uncertain. Germline V gene data show CDR1 as MNHEY and CDR2 as SMNVEV (reference sequence). The CDR3 has 14 residues. V gave up 7 bases and J gave up 2 bases, with 11 bases separating them. The CDR3 sequence: CASTERQNTGELFF. The CDR3 DNA is TGTGCCAGCACAGAACGCCAAAACACCGGGGAGCTGTTTTTT.

This clonotype was seen many times. The genes are TRBV25-1 and TRBJ1-1; TRBD1 matches 7 bases. Germline V lookup: CDR1 MGHDK, CDR2 SYGVNS. CDR3 length: 15 residues. The V gene end was trimmed by 6 bases and the J gene end by 0 bases; junction bases not matched to a gene: 7. The CDR3 reads CASSQPGQLNTEAFF. The CDR3, as DNA: TGTGCCAGCAGCCAACCGGGACAGTTGAACACTGAAGCTTTCTTT. Combining the CDR3 with reference TRBV25-1 and TRBJ1-1 gives the whole variable domain EADIYQTPRYLVIGTGKKITLECSQTMGHDKMYWYQQDPGMELHLIHYSYGVNSTEKGDLSSESTVSRIRTEHFPLTLESARPSHTSQYLCASSQPGQLNTEAFFGQGTRLTVV.

This chain uses TRBV7-2 with TRBJ2-1; 11 positions match TRBD2. V dropped 3 bases and J dropped 9; count of bases not matched to a gene: 1. From germline, CDR1 is SGHTA and CDR2 FQGNSA. The CDR3 runs 13 residues. CDR3 residues: CASSFGLAGEQFF. DNA for the CDR3: TGTGCCAGCAGCTTCGGACTAGCGGGTGAGCAGTTCTTC.

The chain has TRBV4-2 and TRBJ1-6; D is undetermined. This CDR3 has 14 residues. Per germline, CDR1 LGHNA and CDR2 YNFKEQ. Trimming removed 4 bases at V and 0 bases at J, with 4 bases between. The CDR3 coding sequence is TGTGCCAGCAGCCGGTACTCCTATAATTCACCCCTCCACTTT. Protein: CASSRYSYNSPLHF.

This clonotype has just one count. At one of its ends the junction is not consistent with the germline gene, which may arise from a read error. J is TRBJ1-5 and V is TRBV20-1; 7 nucleotides line up with TRBD1. In germline, CDR1 is DFQATT, CDR2 SNEGSKA (reference sequence). The CDR3 is 13 residues long. Here the CDR3 reads CSAADRQNQHQHF. For the CDR3, the DNA is TGCAGTGCCGCGGACAGGCAAAATCAGCACCAGCATTTT.